These 25 T cell receptor beta chains share one sample of origin, sequenced in a study of cytomegalovirus exposure and HLA in healthy donors. PCR involved 60 Vbeta and 13 Jbeta primers. Produced via immunoSEQ multiplex PCR; TCRdb's table is partial and in-frame only. The sample lists some 130,000 clones, about 80% occurring once. Input material: PBMCs. These TCRs come from a boy under 10 years old in good health and CMV-seronegative.

In its sample, this clone was seen once. The chain combines TRBV5-4 with TRBJ2-3; D possibly corresponds to TRBD1 (6 bases). Germline CDR1 and CDR2: SGHNT and YYREEE (reference sequence). The CDR3 totals 15 residues. Trimming took off 1 base at V and 0 bases at J, with 9 bases between the two ends. The CDR3 loop reads CASSLRQDSTDTQYF. The CDR3 bases are TGTGCCAGCAGCTTGAGACAGGATAGCACAGATACGCAGTATTTT.

V usage is TRBV7-2 and J usage is TRBJ2-4, with a tentative D call TRBD1 (7 bases). Germline loops: CDR1 SGHTA, CDR2 FQGNSA. This CDR3 region has 13 residues. The V gene lost 4 bases and the J gene lost 7 bases, with 11 bases spanning the gap. The CDR3 protein is CASSSPGGNIQYF. CDR3 coding DNA: TGTGCCAGCAGCTCCCCAGGGGGGAACATTCAGTACTTC. Variable domain in full (rest from reference TRBV7-2 and TRBJ2-4): GAGVSQSPSNKVTEKGKDVELRCDPISGHTALYWYRQSLGQGLEFLIYFQGNSAPDKSGLPSDRFSAERTGGSVSTLTIQRTQQEDSAVYLCASSSPGGNIQYFGAGTRLSVL.

The chain links TRBV25-1 to TRBJ2-2; weak D call: TRBD1 (6 bases). The CDR3 contains 15 residues. Germline assignment: CDR1 MGHDK and CDR2 SYGVNS. The ends were cut back, 6 bases at V and 7 bases at J, with 18 bases in the middle. CDR3 in DNA: TGTGCCAGCAGACCAGGACAGCACTCGCACGGGGAGCTGTTTTTT. Translating it yields CASRPGQHSHGELFF.

This chain joins TRBV19 and TRBJ2-4; the D gene is possibly TRBD1 (6 bases). This CDR3 is built from 17 residues. V lost 2 bases and J 0 bases, leaving 14 bases between the germline ends. Per germline, CDR1 LNHDA and CDR2 SQIVND (reference sequence). The CDR3 is CASSIRGGALAKNIQYF. CDR3 bases: TGTGCCAGTAGTATAAGAGGGGGAGCTCTAGCCAAAAACATTCAGTACTTC.

The rearrangement uses TRBV14 and TRBJ2-6, with D possibly TRBD1 on 5 matching bases. Germline V lookup: CDR1 SGHDN, CDR2 FVKESK. Trimming removed 5 bases at V and 0 bases at J, with 8 bases between. The CDR3 has 15 residues. The CDR3 sequence: CASSWGGSGANVLTF. The CDR3 DNA is TGTGCCAGCAGCTGGGGCGGCTCTGGGGCCAACGTCCTGACTTTC.

This rearrangement joins TRBV18 to TRBJ1-1; D remains ambiguous. Looked up from germline, CDR1 is KGHSH and CDR2 is LQKENI. This CDR3 is built from 13 residues. Trimming took off 1 base at V and 8 bases at J, with 11 bases between the two ends. The CDR3 here is CASSPLQGLEAFF. In DNA form, the CDR3 reads TGTGCCAGCTCACCACTTCAAGGACTAGAAGCTTTCTTT.

The V gene is TRBV4-1, the J gene TRBJ1-2; maybe TRBD1 (6 bases). V was shortened by 5 bases and J by 4 bases, with 23 bases between the two germline ends. The CDR3 consists of 17 residues. Germline V CDR1 and CDR2: MGHRA, YSYEKL. CDR3 sequence: CASSSHFARQALYGYTF. The CDR3 nucleotides are TGCGCCAGCAGCTCCCACTTTGCCCGACAGGCCCTCTATGGCTACACCTTC.

The V gene is TRBV19, the J gene TRBJ1-2, with a tentative D call TRBD1 (5 bases). The CDR3 consists of 14 residues. Germline V gene sequence: CDR1 LNHDA, CDR2 SQIVND (reference sequence). Trimming removed 10 bases from V and 3 bases from J, with 18 bases in between. This chain's CDR3 is CATTRPGFDYGYTF. The CDR3 bases are TGTGCCACCACCAGACCAGGGTTCGACTATGGCTACACCTTC.

This clone was detected once. The V and J genes are TRBV19 and TRBJ2-3; possible D gene TRBD1, 6 bases. The CDR3 runs 15 residues. V was trimmed by 4 bases and J by 1 base, leaving 12 bases between them. Germline V gene data show CDR1 as LNHDA and CDR2 as SQIVND (reference sequence). CDR3 sequence: CASSTQGQGTDTQYF. The CDR3 DNA reads as TGTGCCAGTAGTACACAGGGTCAGGGCACAGATACGCAGTATTTT.

J is TRBJ1-2 and V is TRBV7-9, with D possibly being TRBD1 (6 bases). Between the trimmed V and J ends, which lost 0 bases and 6 bases, there was a span of 17 bases. Germline V gives CDR1 SEHNR, CDR2 FQNEAQ (reference sequence). The CDR3 consists of 16 residues. The DNA for the CDR3 is TGTGCCAGCAGCTTAGCGAAGCCTACAGGGCTTCATGGCTACACCTTC. This sequence encodes CASSLAKPTGLHGYTF.

J is TRBJ2-2 and V is TRBV7-6, with D possibly matching TRBD1 (6 bases). The CDR3 length is 19 residues. CDR1 is SGHVS, CDR2 FNYEAQ, per germline. The V end lost 0 bases, the J end lost 2 bases, and 19 bases lay between the germline ends. The chain's CDR3 is CASSLANDGQSDNTGELFF. The CDR3 coding sequence is TGTGCCAGCAGCTTAGCGAACGATGGACAGAGCGATAACACCGGGGAGCTGTTTTTT.

J is TRBJ1-2 and V is TRBV5-1; D is perhaps TRBD1 (5 bases). CDR1 and CDR2 (germline): SGHRS, YFSETQ. Trimming removed 0 bases at V and 3 bases at J, with 9 bases between. The CDR3 length is 14 residues. In DNA, the CDR3 is TGCGCCAGCAGCTTGGAAGGGGACTACTATGGCTACACCTTC. Its protein product is CASSLEGDYYGYTF.

V is TRBV7-3 and J is TRBJ2-1; D might be TRBD1 (6 bases). There are 14 residues in the CDR3. V shed 8 bases and J shed 3 bases, with 14 bases lying between them. Looked up from germline, CDR1 is SGHTA and CDR2 is FQGTGA. The CDR3 here is CASGTGQIYNEQFF. In DNA, the CDR3 is TGTGCCAGCGGAACCGGACAGATCTACAATGAGCAGTTCTTC.

The chain is built from TRBV9 and TRBJ1-2, with D perhaps TRBD1 (5 bases). This CDR3 spans 12 amino acids. Germline loops: CDR1 SGDLS, CDR2 YYNGEE. The V gene lost 3 bases and the J gene lost 2 bases, with 5 bases spanning the gap. The CDR3 is CASSEGNYGYTF. Written as DNA, the CDR3 is TGTGCCAGCAGCGAGGGGAACTATGGCTACACCTTC.

This clone was seen a single time. The chain combines TRBV9 with TRBJ2-1; TRBD1 matches at 7 bases. Germline loops: CDR1 SGDLS, CDR2 YYNGEE. J gave up 6 bases and V 3 bases, and 12 bases lay outside the gene matches. This CDR3 has 16 amino acids. In DNA, the CDR3 is TGTGCCAGCAGCGGCGGCCTGGACAGGCTGGGCAATGAGCAGTTCTTC. Encoded protein: CASSGGLDRLGNEQFF.

The rearrangement links TRBV7-9 to TRBJ2-1; perhaps TRBD2 as D (5 bases). Germline CDR1 is SEHNR and CDR2 is FQNEAQ (reference sequence). With 1 base removed from V and 0 bases from J, the gap between germline ends came to 10 bases. The CDR3 contains 16 residues. CDR3 sequence reads: CASSLELGSSYNEQFF. The CDR3 DNA is TGTGCCAGCAGCTTAGAGTTGGGGAGCTCCTACAATGAGCAGTTCTTC.

The chain combines TRBV27 with TRBJ1-1; the match to TRBD1 covers 10 bases. CDR1 and CDR2 from the germline V gene are MNHEY and SMNVEV (reference sequence). V shed 5 bases, J shed 1 base, and the junction held 10 bases outside the gene matches. This CDR3 spans 17 amino acids. CDR3 region: CASSQGQGTSANTEAFF. In DNA, the CDR3 is TGTGCCAGCAGTCAGGGACAGGGGACCTCGGCGAACACTGAAGCTTTCTTT.

V is TRBV9 and J is TRBJ2-3, with unresolved D. The CDR3 loop spans 15 amino acids. V lost 0 bases, J lost 6 bases, and 14 bases lay in between. Germline V gives CDR1 SGDLS, CDR2 YYNGEE. The CDR3 loop is CASSVGTASGDTQYF. In nucleotides, the CDR3 is TGTGCCAGCAGCGTAGGAACGGCCTCCGGGGATACGCAGTATTTT. Full variable domain (rest looked up from reference TRBV9 and TRBJ2-3): DSGVTQTPKHLITATGQRVTLRCSPRSGDLSVYWYQQSLDQGLQFLIQYYNGEERAKGNILERFSAQQFPDLHSELNLSSLELGDSALYFCASSVGTASGDTQYFGPGTRLTVL.

This clone was seen only once. V gene TRBV7-2 combines with J gene TRBJ2-5; D not certain. The last part of the DNA fits TRBJ2-7 better; the J call may be wrong. CDR1 is SGHTA, CDR2 FQGNSA, per germline. The CDR3 runs to 14 residues. DNA of the CDR3: TGTGCCAGCAGCTTAACCATCGAAACCTACGAGCAGTACTTC. It yields the protein CASSLTIETYEQYF.

This clone is a singleton in its sample. J is TRBJ1-2 and V is TRBV4-1; D is uncertain. The germline V and J ends were trimmed by 0 bases and 3 bases, with 11 bases remaining between them. The CDR3 runs 15 residues. CDR1 and CDR2 (germline): MGHRA, YSYEKL. The CDR3 loop reads CASSQDQFGDYGYTF. The CDR3 coding sequence is TGCGCCAGCAGCCAAGATCAGTTTGGTGACTATGGCTACACCTTC.

The gene calls are TRBV7-9 and TRBJ2-7, with D unclear. Germline loops: CDR1 SEHNR, CDR2 FQNEAQ (reference sequence). The V end lost 4 bases, the J end lost 5 bases, and 21 bases lay between the germline ends. The CDR3 length is 16 residues. As DNA, the CDR3 is TGTGCCAGCAGCTCAAGAACCGGGTTGCTATACGACGAGCAGTACTTC. Translating gives CASSSRTGLLYDEQYF.

CDR3 nucleotides: TGTGCCAGCAGTGCGGGGGGGGACGTTGGACTAGCGGGTCCCTACGAGCAGTACGTC. Its protein product is CASSAGGDVGLAGPYEQYV. The chain recombines TRBV6-1 with TRBJ2-7; 11 positions agree with TRBD2. Germline CDR1 MNHNS, CDR2 SASEGT. V lost 4 bases and J lost 2; bases outside the gene matches: 16. The CDR3 spans 19 residues.

The gene calls are TRBV7-9 and TRBJ2-5, with 9 bases lining up with TRBD1. Unmatched junction bases numbered 3, after V lost 5 bases and J lost 11 bases. The CDR3 covers 11 residues. CDR1 is SEHNR, CDR2 FQNEAQ, per germline (reference sequence). CDR3 sequence: CASSRDREQYF. In DNA form, the CDR3 reads TGTGCCAGCAGCCGGGACAGGGAGCAGTACTTC. The variable domain in full, with the rest retrieved from reference TRBV7-9 and TRBJ2-5, is DTGVSQNPRHKITKRGQNVTFRCDPISEHNRLYWYRQTLGQGPEFLTYFQNEAQLEKSRLLSDRFSAERPKGSFSTLEIQRTEQGDSAMYLCASSRDREQYFGPGTRLLVL.

This clone was detected only once. V gene TRBV10-2 combines with J gene TRBJ2-1; no firm D call. Germline CDR1 is WSHSY and CDR2 is SAAADI. The CDR3 is 14 residues long. V shed 7 bases and J shed 1 base, with 11 bases lying between them. CDR3 nucleotides: TGCGCCAGCAAATTTAGTTCATCCTACAATGAGCAGTTCTTC. Protein sequence: CASKFSSSYNEQFF.

CDR3 region: CASSIFRGSRNEQFF. In DNA form, the CDR3 reads TGTGCCAGCAGCATCTTCAGGGGGAGTAGAAATGAGCAGTTCTTC. This chain uses TRBV11-2 with TRBJ2-1; TRBD1 matches at 7 bases. The CDR3 spans 15 residues. The germline V gene has CDR1 SGHAT and CDR2 FQNNGV. The V and J ends lost 5 bases and 7 bases, in that order; junction bases with no gene match: 11. The full variable domain, in which reference TRBV11-2 and TRBJ2-1 provide the parts outside the CDR3, is EAGVAQSPRYKIIEKRQSVAFWCNPISGHATLYWYQQILGQGPKLLIQFQNNGVVDDSQLPKDRFSAERLKGVDSTLKIQPAKLEDSAVYLCASSIFRGSRNEQFFGPGTRLTVL.